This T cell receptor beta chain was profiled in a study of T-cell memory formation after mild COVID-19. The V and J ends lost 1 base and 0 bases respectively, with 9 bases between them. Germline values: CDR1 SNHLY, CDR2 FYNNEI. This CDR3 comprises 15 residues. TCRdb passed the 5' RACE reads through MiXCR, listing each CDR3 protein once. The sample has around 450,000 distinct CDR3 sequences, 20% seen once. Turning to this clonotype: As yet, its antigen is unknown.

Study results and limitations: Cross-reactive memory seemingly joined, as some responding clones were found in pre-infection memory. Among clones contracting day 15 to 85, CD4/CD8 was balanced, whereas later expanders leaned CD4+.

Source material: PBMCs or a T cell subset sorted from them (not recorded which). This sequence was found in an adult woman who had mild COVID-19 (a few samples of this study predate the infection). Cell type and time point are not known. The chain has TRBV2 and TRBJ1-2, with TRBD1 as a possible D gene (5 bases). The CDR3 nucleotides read TGTGCCAGCAGTGAAGGGGACGGATCTAACTATGGCTACACCTTC. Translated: CASSEGDGSNYGYTF.